The 25 T cell receptor beta chains listed next were all sequenced from one sample in a study of cytomegalovirus exposure and HLA in healthy donors. Primers for the PCR totalled 60 Vbeta and 13 Jbeta. TCRdb's copy holds only in-frame clones and misses some; the assay was immunoSEQ multiplex PCR. The data show 110,000 to 150,000 clones, 77% seen once. The specimen sequenced was PBMCs. Receptors were obtained from a woman aged 45-65 years in good health and CMV-seronegative.

This sequence joins TRBV2 and TRBJ2-7, with D possibly TRBD1 on 6 matching bases. The CDR3 is 13 residues long. V gave up 7 bases and J gave up 3 bases, with 13 bases separating them. CDR1 and CDR2 from the germline V gene are SNHLY and FYNNEI. The CDR3 is CASMRGTSYEQYF. The CDR3 DNA sequence: TGTGCCAGCATGAGGGGGACGAGCTACGAGCAGTACTTC.

The chain combines TRBV6-5 with TRBJ1-2, with a possible D match to TRBD1 (6 bases). CDR3 length equals 14 residues. V shed 5 bases and J shed 3 bases, with 13 bases lying between them. Germline CDR1 MNHEY, CDR2 SVGAGI. Here the CDR3 reads CASSRSGTHYGYTF. CDR3 coding DNA: TGTGCCAGCAGTAGATCCGGGACACACTATGGCTACACCTTC.

J is TRBJ1-1 and V is TRBV11-2; 7 nucleotides match TRBD1. CDR1 is SGHAT and CDR2 is FQNNGV in the germline V gene. The J segment lost 0 bases and the V segment lost 1 base, leaving 5 bases of the junction unmatched. The CDR3 loop spans 16 amino acids. CDR3 in amino acids: CASSLATGAMNTEAFF. CDR3 sequence (DNA): TGTGCCAGCAGCTTAGCAACAGGGGCAATGAACACTGAAGCTTTCTTT.

The chain has TRBV11-3 and TRBJ1-1, with D perhaps TRBD1 (6 bases). Germline V gives CDR1 SGHNT, CDR2 YENEEA. This CDR3 contains 13 residues. V lost 4 bases and J lost 2, with 8 bases in between. The CDR3 DNA follows: TGTGCCAGCAGCTGGACAGCCAACACTGAAGCTTTCTTT. Its translation is CASSWTANTEAFF.

The chain couples TRBV10-3 to TRBJ1-1, with 10 positions matching TRBD1. The ends lost 5 bases at V and 1 base at J; junction bases unmatched: 10. This CDR3 contains 17 residues. Germline CDR1 reads ENHRY; CDR2 reads SYGVKD. CDR3 protein: CAISQNPRTGGNTEAFF. Here the CDR3 DNA reads TGTGCCATCAGTCAGAACCCTAGGACAGGGGGGAACACTGAAGCTTTCTTT.

The chain's CDR3 is CASRQGVNTEAFF. The CDR3, as DNA: TGTGCCAGCCGACAGGGTGTGAACACTGAAGCTTTCTTT. The chain joins TRBV7-9 to TRBJ1-1, with 7 bases identical to TRBD1. The CDR3 is 13 residues long. Per germline, CDR1 SEHNR and CDR2 FQNEAQ (reference sequence). J lost 0 bases, V lost 8 bases, and 3 bases had no gene match.

The chain employs TRBV6-6 and TRBJ2-2; D not resolved. CDR3 length equals 13 residues. Germline V CDR1 and CDR2: MNHNY, SVGAGI (reference sequence). The V gene lost 6 bases and the J gene lost 7 bases, with 12 bases spanning the gap. The CDR3 spells CASSPLVSGELFF. The CDR3 DNA reads as TGTGCCAGCAGCCCTTTGGTCAGCGGGGAGCTGTTTTTT.

This rearrangement joins TRBV5-6 to TRBJ1-1; the D is unclear. This CDR3 comprises 14 residues. Per the germline V gene, CDR1 is SGHDT and CDR2 is YYEEEE. With 4 bases removed from V and 3 bases from J, the gap between germline ends came to 13 bases. The CDR3 reads CASSPTPPYTEAFF. CDR3 sequence (DNA): TGTGCCAGCAGCCCCACACCACCCTACACTGAAGCTTTCTTT.

This chain joins TRBV6-5 and TRBJ2-5, with D perhaps matching TRBD2 (5 bases). This CDR3 contains 15 residues. The germline V gene has CDR1 MNHEY and CDR2 SVGAGI. The germline V and J ends were trimmed by 0 bases and 4 bases, with 12 bases remaining between them. Written as DNA, the CDR3 is TGTGCCAGCAGTTACTCATCCGGGGTGGGAGAGACCCAGTACTTC. This encodes CASSYSSGVGETQYF.

This clone was detected a few times. The chain recombines TRBV30 with TRBJ2-5; 8 positions agree with TRBD2. The CDR3 has 15 amino acids. With 0 bases clipped from V and 6 bases from J, the junction kept 9 bases outside the gene matches. CDR1 is GTSNPN and CDR2 is SVGIG in the germline V gene (reference sequence). In DNA, the CDR3 is TGTGCCTGGAGTGTGGCAGCGGGGGCTAGGAAGACCCAGTACTTC. This translates into CAWSVAAGARKTQYF.

The genes are TRBV18 and TRBJ2-3; no reliable D call. Germline values: CDR1 KGHSH, CDR2 LQKENI. Trimming stripped 4 bases from V and 2 bases from J, with 4 bases between. The length of the CDR3 is 12 residues. The CDR3 loop is CASSRLTDTQYF. For the CDR3, the DNA is TGTGCCAGCTCACGACTCACAGATACGCAGTATTTT.

The chain joins TRBV30 to TRBJ1-1; D gene ambiguous. CDR1 is GTSNPN, CDR2 SVGIG, per germline (reference sequence). This CDR3 contains 14 residues. Trimming cost V 3 bases and J 5 bases, with 16 bases left between them. The CDR3 spells CAWRAGPSWTEAFF. CDR3 DNA sequence: TGTGCCTGGAGGGCGGGCCCCTCGTGGACTGAAGCTTTCTTT.

The CDR3 DNA is TGTGCCAGCAGTGTGGGGCGCGAGGATGGCTACACCTTC. Its protein is CASSVGREDGYTF. V is TRBV2 and J is TRBJ1-2; possibly TRBD1 for D (5 bases). Trimming cost V 4 bases and J 6 bases, with 12 bases left between them. The V gene's germline CDR1 is SNHLY and CDR2 FYNNEI. This CDR3 has 13 amino acids.

V and J are TRBV9 and TRBJ1-2, with D tentatively TRBD1 (5 bases). The CDR3 is made up of 15 amino acids. Germline lookup yields CDR1 SGDLS and CDR2 YYNGEE. Trimming took off 4 bases at V and 2 bases at J, with 15 bases between the two ends. CDR3 region: CASSRTPTVNYGYTF. In nucleotides, the CDR3 is TGTGCCAGCAGCCGGACCCCGACAGTAAACTATGGCTACACCTTC.

The rearrangement joins TRBV4-2 to TRBJ2-7, with 8 bases matching TRBD2. CDR1 and CDR2 from the germline V gene are LGHNA and YNFKEQ. The CDR3 runs 16 residues. V was clipped by 0 bases and J by 0 bases; unmatched bases: 4. CDR3 DNA: TGTGCCAGCAGCCAAGATCCGGGAGGGGGCTCCTACGAGCAGTACTTC. This codes for CASSQDPGGGSYEQYF.

This clone showed up just once. The chain couples TRBV19 to TRBJ2-2; a weak D match, TRBD1 (6 bases). V lost 5 bases, J lost 2 bases, and 9 bases lay in between. Germline values: CDR1 LNHDA, CDR2 SQIVND (reference sequence). The CDR3 runs 14 residues. CDR3 residues: CASSQQGNTGELFF. CDR3 nucleotides: TGTGCCAGTAGTCAACAGGGCAACACCGGGGAGCTGTTTTTT.

The sample holds one count of this clone. The CDR3 protein is CASTLRRQNNQPQHF. The CDR3 DNA sequence: TGTGCCAGCACCCTCCGGCGACAGAACAATCAGCCCCAGCATTTT. The genes are TRBV6-6 and TRBJ1-5; the D gene is possibly TRBD1 (5 bases). CDR3 length: 15 residues. Germline CDR1 is MNHNY and CDR2 is SVGAGI (reference sequence). V was cut by 7 bases and J by 3 bases, with 16 bases left in between.

The CDR3 coding sequence is TGTGCCAGTAGTTGGGCGGGGCCTACCTACGAGCAGTACTTC. The encoded protein is CASSWAGPTYEQYF. V gene TRBV19 combines with J gene TRBJ2-7; D possibly corresponds to TRBD2 (6 bases). The CDR3 has 14 amino acids. Between the trimmed V and J ends, which lost 5 bases and 2 bases, there was a span of 13 bases. CDR1 and CDR2 from the germline V gene are LNHDA and SQIVND (reference sequence).

CDR3 nucleotides: TGTGCCAGCAGCTTAAAGTCTAACGGGGGGGGTGTAGGGGAGCTGTTTTTT. Its protein product is CASSLKSNGGGVGELFF. The gene calls are TRBV7-2 and TRBJ2-2; 8 positions match TRBD2. The CDR3 totals 17 residues. V lost 2 bases and J lost 8; bases outside the gene matches: 13. Per the germline V gene, CDR1 is SGHTA and CDR2 is FQGNSA.

This chain joins TRBV6-1 and TRBJ1-2; 8 bases fit TRBD1. V dropped 0 bases and J dropped 5; count of bases not matched to a gene: 2. CDR1 and CDR2 (germline): MNHNS, SASEGT. The CDR3 is 14 residues long. CDR3 sequence reads: CASSEAGQVYGYTF. In DNA, the CDR3 is TGTGCCAGCAGTGAAGCGGGACAGGTTTATGGCTACACCTTC.

The count of this clone is one. The chain recombines TRBV9 with TRBJ2-3, with D possibly matching TRBD2 (6 bases). The CDR3 sequence is 14 residues long. Per the germline V gene, CDR1 is SGDLS and CDR2 is YYNGEE. The V end lost 3 bases, the J end lost 5 bases, and 13 bases lay between the germline ends. CDR3 sequence reads: CASSGGGAGDTQYF. Here the CDR3 DNA reads TGTGCCAGCAGCGGTGGAGGGGCGGGAGATACGCAGTATTTT.

This chain connects TRBV7-9 to TRBJ1-1, with TRBD1 matching 8 bases. The CDR3 totals 13 residues. The V and J ends lost 5 bases and 6 bases, in that order; junction bases with no gene match: 5. Germline loops: CDR1 SEHNR, CDR2 FQNEAQ (reference sequence). The CDR3 bases are TGTGCCAGCAGCCTAGACAGGGGTTCTGAAGCTTTCTTT. Encoded protein: CASSLDRGSEAFF.

This sequence joins TRBV4-2 and TRBJ1-1, with a possible D match to TRBD1 (6 bases). V was trimmed by 1 base and J by 10 bases, leaving 16 bases between them. The CDR3 is 14 amino acids. CDR1 is LGHNA, CDR2 YNFKEQ, per germline. The CDR3 protein is CASSQGTEGTRAFF. The CDR3 nucleotides read TGTGCCAGCAGCCAAGGGACAGAGGGTACTCGAGCTTTCTTT.

The J gene is TRBJ2-3, the V gene TRBV5-1, with unresolved D. Germline V lookup: CDR1 SGHRS, CDR2 YFSETQ. V was trimmed by 0 bases and J by 4 bases, leaving 6 bases between them. The CDR3 is 13 residues long. This CDR3 is CASSLDQADTQYF. The CDR3 DNA is TGCGCCAGCAGCTTGGATCAGGCAGATACGCAGTATTTT.

This clone turned up a few times. This sequence joins TRBV28 and TRBJ2-7, with D maybe TRBD2 (5 bases). Trimming left V 4 bases short and J 0 bases short, with 13 bases between. This CDR3 has 15 amino acids. The germline CDR1 and CDR2 sequences are MDHEN and SYDVKM. CDR3 DNA sequence: TGTGCCAGCAGTTCACAGCGGACCATCTCCTACGAGCAGTACTTC. Translation: CASSSQRTISYEQYF.